This entry is about one TCR beta chain. What it binds is unknown. This CDR3 spans 16 amino acids. Germline lookup yields CDR1 SGHTA and CDR2 FQGNSA. V gave up 5 bases and J gave up 7 bases; unmatched junction bases: 13. This specimen belongs to a study of cytomegalovirus exposure and HLA in healthy donors. For the study at large: Researchers previously reported finding 90 million to 130 million unique TCR beta sequences from 170 million or so T cells.

General study findings and limits: The study listed 150 to 200 cytomegalovirus-associated TCR beta chains.

The PCR employed 60 Vbeta primers together with 13 Jbeta primers. The assay was immunoSEQ multiplex PCR, and TCRdb's table has in-frame clones only and misses some. Altogether tens of thousands of clones are present, more than 80% being singletons, with the ten largest covering under 3%. Material: PBMCs. This TCR came from a woman in her 30s in good health and CMV-seronegative. V and J are TRBV7-2 and TRBJ2-2; the match to TRBD2 covers 7 bases. This CDR3 is CASSARPRGVGGELFF. The CDR3 coding sequence is TGTGCCAGCAGCGCAAGACCTCGGGGGGTCGGCGGGGAGCTGTTTTTT. The entire variable domain, with the rest obtained from reference TRBV7-2 and TRBJ2-2, is as follows: GAGVSQSPSNKVTEKGKDVELRCDPISGHTALYWYRQSLGQGLEFLIYFQGNSAPDKSGLPSDRFSAERTGGSVSTLTIQRTQQEDSAVYLCASSARPRGVGGELFFGEGSRLTVL.